One and the same sample provided the 10 T cell receptor beta chains below, sequenced in a study of regulatory T cells in long-lasting Graves disease. Through Arm-PCR of CDR3 regions and iRepertoire HTBI primers, TCR beta libraries were built. TCRdb analysed the multiplex PCR reads with MiXCR anew, one entry per CDR3 protein. Here the sample spans 400,000 to 500,000 distinct CDR3 sequences, over 15% being singletons. Time point of the sample: newly diagnosed GD, antithyroid drugs for less than 3 months. Researchers made the TCR library from RNA that was extracted from PBMCs. This sample was shared with a second study, whose subject was T cells in Graves' hyperthyroidism and ophthalmopathy.

Sample: peripheral blood mononuclear cells (PBMCs), taken at new diagnosis, from a patient treated with antithyroid drugs. The source is a woman in her 30s with Graves disease.

This clonotype was recorded many times. This chain joins TRBV2 and TRBJ2-7, with 12 nucleotides matching TRBD2. V trimming: 7 bases; J trimming: 5 bases; junction bases outside the gene matches: 3. The CDR3 is 13 residues long. CDR1 is SNHLY and CDR2 is FYNNEI in the germline V gene. DNA of the CDR3: TGTGCCAGCACGACTAGCGGGAGCCACGAGCAGTACTTC. It is translated as CASTTSGSHEQYF.

This clonotype was counted at least ten times. The genes are TRBV27 and TRBJ2-2; D perhaps matches TRBD1 (5 bases). Per the germline V gene, CDR1 is MNHEY and CDR2 is SMNVEV (reference sequence). V shed 5 bases and J shed 3 bases, with 10 bases lying between them. CDR3 length: 14 amino acids. CDR3 sequence: CASSDRFHTGELFF. In DNA form, the CDR3 reads TGTGCCAGCAGTGACAGATTTCACACCGGGGAGCTGTTTTTT.

Ten or more counts support this clonotype. The chain links TRBV12-3 or TRBV12-4 to TRBJ2-1; D ambiguous. V shed 3 bases and J shed 2 bases, with 8 bases lying between them. CDR3 length: 14 amino acids. The CDR3 sequence: CASSFLPTYNEQFF. DNA of the CDR3: TGTGCCAGCAGTTTTCTACCAACCTACAATGAGCAGTTCTTC.

Points on this clonotype: Likely a read error: the CDR3 ends without its conserved phenylalanine or tryptophan. No DNA is shown, since the ends of the CDR3 on it are uncertain; the CDR3 is the one TCRdb lists. This chain uses TRBV11-3 with TRBJ1-4; TRBD1 is taken as the D call from the table, unchecked against the DNA. Germline V gene sequence: CDR1 SGHNT, CDR2 YENEEA. From its first to its last residue, the CDR3 has 10 amino acids. CDR3 region: CASNLVRAQT.

This clonotype was picked up one time. The CDR3: CAWMRVSGDAYTF. For the CDR3, the DNA is TGTGCCTGGATGAGGGTCAGCGGGGATGCCTACACCTTC. V and J are TRBV30 and TRBJ1-2; no clear D. Trimming left V 4 bases short and J 10 bases short, with 19 bases between. The CDR3 has 13 amino acids. The germline V gene has CDR1 GTSNPN and CDR2 SVGIG (reference sequence).

This clonotype was observed many times. The V call is TRBV20-1, the J call TRBJ2-1; TRBD2 aligns across 7 bases. The CDR3 length is 16 residues. V lost 3 bases, J lost 2 bases, and 10 bases stayed unmatched. The V gene's germline CDR1 is DFQATT and CDR2 SNEGSKA (reference sequence). The CDR3 reads CSARGGRSGTYNEQFF. DNA of the CDR3: TGCAGTGCTAGGGGGGGAAGGAGCGGGACCTACAATGAGCAGTTCTTC.

This chain joins TRBV10-3 and TRBJ2-5; a weak D match, TRBD2 (6 bases). V was clipped by 0 bases and J by 1 base, with 12 bases between them. Germline CDR1 is ENHRY and CDR2 is SYGVKD. The CDR3 runs 16 residues. CDR3 protein: CAISESSATSQETQYF. CDR3 DNA: TGTGCCATCAGTGAGTCGTCGGCGACTAGCCAAGAGACCCAGTACTTC.

This clonotype has a count of ten or more. This chain links TRBV27 with TRBJ2-3; no clear D gene. This CDR3 contains 13 residues. CDR1 and CDR2 (germline): MNHEY, SMNVEV (reference sequence). Trimming removed 7 bases at V and 4 bases at J, with 12 bases between. CDR3 sequence reads: CASMLLAADTQYF. The CDR3 region has the DNA TGTGCCAGCATGTTACTTGCTGCAGATACGCAGTATTTT.

This clonotype was seen at least ten times. The V and J genes are TRBV28 and TRBJ2-1; TRBD2 might be the D (5 bases). The CDR3 covers 11 residues. Between the trimmed V and J ends, which lost 10 bases and 3 bases, there was a span of 7 bases. From germline, CDR1 is MDHEN and CDR2 SYDVKM. This CDR3 reads CATGGYNEQFF. CDR3 DNA: TGTGCCACAGGAGGCTACAATGAGCAGTTCTTC.

Only a few counts were recorded for this clonotype. A read error is possible here, since a much larger clone lies one base away. The chain has TRBV2 and TRBJ2-4; D gene uncertain. CDR1 is SNHLY, CDR2 FYNNEI, per germline. The CDR3 is 13 amino acids. CDR3 region: CANQNLAKNIQCF. As DNA, the CDR3 is TGTGCCAACCAGAACTTAGCCAAAAACATTCAGTGCTTC.